The 16 T cell receptor beta chains given below trace back to one sample, sequenced in a study of neurological immune-mediated disorders. Each CDR3 protein is one row after TCRdb ran MiXCR on the 5' RACE reads. Here the sample spans some 65,000 distinct CDR3 sequences, roughly 3.7% being singletons. Material: PBMCs. The source of these receptors is a man aged 45-65 years with multiple sclerosis.

The chain joins TRBV11-1 to TRBJ2-7; D is possibly TRBD1 (5 bases). Germline assignment: CDR1 SGHAT and CDR2 FQDESV (reference sequence). CDR3 length equals 13 residues. The germline V and J ends were trimmed by 5 bases and 0 bases, with 8 bases remaining between them. CDR3 bases: TGTGCCAGCAGCCCGACAGTCTCCTACGAGCAGTACGTC. It translates to CASSPTVSYEQYV.

This clonotype was picked up many times. This chain joins TRBV27 and TRBJ2-7; D gene ambiguous. The CDR3 sequence is 13 residues long. Deletions cut 6 bases from V and 0 bases from J, with 9 bases between. CDR1 MNHEY and CDR2 SMNVEV come from the germline V gene (reference sequence). The CDR3 DNA reads TGTGCCAGCAGATCCGGCGGCTCCTACGAGCAGTACTTC. It yields the protein CASRSGGSYEQYF.

In this sample, this clonotype turned up many times. CDR3 bases: TGTGCCAGCAGTTTTGGCAGGGGGCCGTACGAGCAGTACGTC. It specifies CASSFGRGPYEQYV. V gene TRBV27 combines with J gene TRBJ2-7; TRBD1 matches 8 bases. V gave up 3 bases and J gave up 4 bases; unmatched junction bases: 5. The germline CDR1 and CDR2 sequences are MNHEY and SMNVEV (reference sequence). This CDR3 comprises 14 residues.

There are many counts of this clonotype. The chain combines TRBV20-1 with TRBJ1-2; D is ambiguous. CDR1 and CDR2 from the germline V gene are DFQATT and SNEGSKA (reference sequence). The CDR3 consists of 12 residues. Trimming left V 0 bases short and J 8 bases short, with 10 bases between. In DNA form, the CDR3 reads TGCAGTGCTAGAGATGTGGCAGGCGGCTACACCTTC. Its protein is CSARDVAGGYTF.

The chain joins TRBV5-4 to TRBJ2-5; possibly TRBD1 or TRBD2 for D (6 bases each). With 2 bases removed from V and 6 bases from J, the gap between germline ends came to 14 bases. CDR1 and CDR2 from the germline V gene are SGHNT and YYREEE (reference sequence). This CDR3 comprises 14 residues. The CDR3 bases are TGTGCCAGCAGCTTAGTGGGGGGCCGAAAGACCCAGTACTTC. Amino acid sequence: CASSLVGGRKTQYF.

This clonotype has at least ten counts. This chain links TRBV20-1 with TRBJ2-5; 7 positions agree with TRBD1. V trimming: 2 bases; J trimming: 1 base; junction bases outside the gene matches: 1. The CDR3 is 13 amino acids. Germline lookup yields CDR1 DFQATT and CDR2 SNEGSKA (reference sequence). CDR3 bases: TGCAGTGCTAGATCAGGGGGCCAAGAGACCCAGTACTTC. This gives the protein CSARSGGQETQYF.

At least ten counts were recorded for this clonotype. CDR3 DNA: TGTGCCACCAGCAGTCGGAGGGGGCAAGAGACCCAGTACTTC. Translated, it gives CATSSRRGQETQYF. The chain employs TRBV15 and TRBJ2-5; D possibly matches TRBD1 or TRBD2 (6 bases each). Trimming cost V 3 bases and J 2 bases, with 10 bases left between them. This CDR3 has 14 amino acids. Germline-derived CDR1 and CDR2 are LNHNV and YYDKDF (reference sequence).

In its sample, this clonotype was seen many times. The chain employs TRBV4-1 and TRBJ2-1, with D possibly being TRBD1 (6 bases). Germline values: CDR1 MGHRA, CDR2 YSYEKL. This CDR3 is built from 17 residues. V lost 0 bases, J lost 9 bases, and 21 bases lay in between. CDR3 in amino acids: CASSQDTGKSWDGEQFF. The DNA for the CDR3 is TGCGCCAGCAGCCAAGATACAGGGAAGTCGTGGGATGGTGAGCAGTTCTTC.

The rearrangement joins TRBV7-2 to TRBJ2-7; 11 nucleotides align to TRBD1. The germline gives CDR1 SGHTA, CDR2 FQGNSA. This CDR3 contains 14 residues. V lost 4 bases, J lost 6 bases, and 5 bases stayed unmatched. The CDR3 coding sequence is TGTGCCAGCAGCTCGGACAGGGGGCACCTCGAGCAGTACTTC. Its translation: CASSSDRGHLEQYF.

This clonotype was counted at least ten times. This chain connects TRBV9 to TRBJ2-6; D is undetermined. This CDR3 has 14 amino acids. CDR1 and CDR2 from the germline V gene are SGDLS and YYNGEE. Between the trimmed V and J ends, which lost 3 bases and 8 bases, there was a span of 12 bases. The CDR3 loop reads CASSAQRTTNVLTF. The CDR3 bases are TGTGCCAGCAGCGCCCAACGTACGACCAACGTCCTGACTTTC.

This clonotype has at least ten counts. The V call is TRBV19, the J call TRBJ1-3, with 7 bases fitting TRBD1. Trimming removed 5 bases from V and 4 bases from J; junction bases left unmatched: 5. There are 14 residues in the CDR3. The germline gives CDR1 LNHDA, CDR2 SQIVND (reference sequence). CDR3 nucleotide sequence: TGTGCCAGTAGTGGAGGGGGCGTCGGAAACACCATATATTTT. It codes for CASSGGGVGNTIYF.

This clonotype was recorded at least ten times. The V and J genes are TRBV6-2 or TRBV6-3 and TRBJ2-7; TRBD1 is a possible D gene (6 bases). Deletions cut 7 bases from V and 3 bases from J, with 16 bases between. CDR1 MNHEY and CDR2 SVGEGT come from the germline V gene. This CDR3 is built from 14 residues. This chain's CDR3 is CASTDRSSIYEQYF. The CDR3 bases are TGTGCCAGCACCGACAGGTCCTCAATCTACGAGCAGTACTTC.

This clonotype was recorded many times. This chain joins TRBV12-3 or TRBV12-4 and TRBJ1-5; 7 nucleotides line up with TRBD1. There are 15 residues in the CDR3. The V segment lost 6 bases and the J segment 0 bases; nucleotides outside the gene matches: 5. In DNA, the CDR3 is TGTGCCAGCAGGGAACAGGGGAATAGCAATCAGCCCCAGCATTTT. Protein product: CASREQGNSNQPQHF.

This clonotype was recorded many times. The chain is built from TRBV20-1 and TRBJ2-1, with 10 bases identical to TRBD2. The germline V gene has CDR1 DFQATT and CDR2 SNEGSKA (reference sequence). The CDR3 has 14 amino acids. The ends lost 5 bases at V and 2 bases at J; junction bases unmatched: 3. The DNA for the CDR3 is TGCAGTGCTCAGCGGGGGGGCCCCTACAATGAGCAGTTCTTC. The encoded protein is CSAQRGGPYNEQFF.

This clonotype was detected many times. This rearrangement joins TRBV5-1 to TRBJ2-7; 8 bases line up with TRBD1. This CDR3 is 15 amino acids long. Germline V gene lookup returns CDR1 SGHRS and CDR2 YFSETQ. V lost 10 bases and J lost 0; bases outside the gene matches: 12. CDR3 region: CAPALTGESSYEQYV. As DNA, the CDR3 is TGCGCCCCAGCGTTGACAGGGGAATCCTCCTACGAGCAGTACGTC.

This clonotype was observed at least ten times. The V and J genes are TRBV5-1 and TRBJ1-4; D not certain. CDR1 SGHRS and CDR2 YFSETQ come from the germline V gene. With 1 base removed from V and 15 bases from J, the gap between germline ends came to 34 bases. The CDR3 length is 19 residues. DNA for the CDR3: TGCGCCAGCAGCTTGTCTGAAAAGCGGTTCGTCCCGGAAATAAAAGGAGTGTTTTTT. It codes for CASSLSEKRFVPEIKGVFF.